What follows are 8 T cell receptor beta chains derived from one specimen sequenced in a study of blood T cell repertoires in COVID-19. Assay used: immunoSEQ multiplex PCR; TCRdb lists only in-frame clones, some missing. The sample shows about 69,000 clones, more than 70% of them seen only once. Sequencing input: peripheral blood. The source is a human donor in a cohort sampled during active COVID-19.

This chain connects TRBV6-5 to TRBJ2-5, with TRBD2 matching over 12 bases. The CDR3 totals 15 residues. The V segment lost 6 bases and the J segment 2 bases; nucleotides outside the gene matches: 4. Germline assignment: CDR1 MNHEY and CDR2 SVGAGI. In DNA, the CDR3 is TGTGCCAGCAGCCTAGCGGGAGGGTGGCAAGAGACCCAGTACTTC. Its translation is CASSLAGGWQETQYF.

This chain connects TRBV3-1 (or the pseudogene TRBV3-2) to TRBJ2-4; a weak D match, TRBD1 (6 bases). Germline values: CDR1 LGHDT, CDR2 YNNKEL (reference sequence). Trimming shortened V by 4 bases and J by 7 bases, and 17 bases separated the two germline ends. The CDR3 totals 15 residues. The CDR3 DNA is TGTGCCAGCAGCCTGAAACAGGGACCCAGGAACATTCAGTACTTC. This codes for CASSLKQGPRNIQYF.

This clone is judged medium-sized (0.01 to 0.1%). The V call is TRBV6-6, the J call TRBJ2-2; a weak D match, TRBD1 (5 bases). The V end was cut by 5 bases, the J end by 4 bases, with 17 bases between. CDR1 MNHNY and CDR2 SVGAGI come from the germline V gene (reference sequence). The CDR3 loop spans 16 amino acids. CDR3 amino acids: CASSTRQTWGTGELFF. CDR3 DNA: TGTGCCAGCAGTACGCGACAGACATGGGGCACCGGGGAGCTGTTTTTT.

V gene TRBV29-1 combines with J gene TRBJ1-3, with TRBD1 as a possible D gene (6 bases). This CDR3 spans 14 amino acids. Germline V gene data show CDR1 as SQVTM and CDR2 as ANQGSEA. V lost 3 bases and J lost 3, with 12 bases in between. The CDR3 DNA reads TGCAGCGTTGAGGGCAGGGGCGATGGAAACACCATATATTTT. Protein sequence: CSVEGRGDGNTIYF.

This clone was detected a few times. The chain employs TRBV5-6 and TRBJ1-5; 9 nucleotides align to TRBD1. The CDR3 contains 16 residues. Germline CDR1 is SGHDT and CDR2 is YYEEEE. V gave up 2 bases and J gave up 2 bases; unmatched junction bases: 5. The CDR3 DNA reads TGTGCCAGCAGCTTCTTGGACAGGGGTGGCAATCAGCCCCAGCATTTT. The encoded protein is CASSFLDRGGNQPQHF.

The rearrangement links TRBV6-6 to TRBJ2-2; 7 nucleotides match TRBD1. Germline CDR1 is MNHNY and CDR2 is SVGAGI (reference sequence). J lost 9 bases, V lost 6 bases, and 7 bases had no gene match. The CDR3 covers 13 residues. CDR3 nucleotides: TGTGCCAGCAGGACAGGGAAGGTGTGGGAGCTGTTTTTT. It encodes CASRTGKVWELFF.

The chain has TRBV19 and TRBJ2-2, with D tentatively TRBD1 (8 bases). Germline lookup yields CDR1 LNHDA and CDR2 SQIVND (reference sequence). The V gene lost 1 base and the J gene lost 6 bases, with 15 bases spanning the gap. The CDR3 runs 16 residues. Here the CDR3 reads CASSIGSGTGAGELFF. CDR3 DNA: TGTGCCAGTAGTATAGGAAGCGGGACAGGCGCCGGGGAGCTGTTTTTT.

The chain recombines TRBV7-9 with TRBJ2-3, with 8 positions matching TRBD2. This CDR3 contains 15 residues. J lost 2 bases, V lost 3 bases, and 4 bases had no gene match. CDR1 and CDR2 (germline): SEHNR, FQNEAQ (reference sequence). The CDR3 here is CASSFGLANTDTQYF. The CDR3 DNA sequence: TGTGCCAGCAGCTTTGGACTAGCCAACACAGATACGCAGTATTTT.